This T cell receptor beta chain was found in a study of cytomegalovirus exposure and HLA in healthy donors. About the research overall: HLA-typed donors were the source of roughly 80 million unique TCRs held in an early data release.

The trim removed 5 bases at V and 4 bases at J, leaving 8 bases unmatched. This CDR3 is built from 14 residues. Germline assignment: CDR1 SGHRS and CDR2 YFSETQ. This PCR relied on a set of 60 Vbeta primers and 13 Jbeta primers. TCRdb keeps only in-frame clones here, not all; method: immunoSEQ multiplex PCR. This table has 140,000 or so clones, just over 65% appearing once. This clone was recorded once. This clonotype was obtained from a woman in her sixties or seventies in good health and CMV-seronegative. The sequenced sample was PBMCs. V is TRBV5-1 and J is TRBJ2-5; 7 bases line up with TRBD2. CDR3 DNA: TGCGCCAGCAGGACTGGCGGGAGTCGAGAGACCCAGTACTTC. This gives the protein CASRTGGSRETQYF.